This TCR beta chain was sequenced for a study of blood T cell repertoires in COVID-19. Background on the study: Specimens from acute and convalescent COVID-19 originated in the United States, Italy and Spain. From T cells, B-cell-depleted T cells, or PBMCs came the material, which was cDNA or gDNA.

Per the original methods: Estimates of nucleated cell counts were drawn from the amplification of reference gene primers. Repertoires were generated with immunoSEQ multiplex PCR, while TCRdb's copy carries only in-frame clones and drops some. The V and J calls and clone size are taken from that table; D and trimming were inferred from the DNA. This repertoire shows 20,000 to 30,000 clones, roughly 80% found once; its top ten account for approximately 8.6%. The CDR3 contains 13 residues. Per the germline V gene, CDR1 is SGHRS and CDR2 is YFSETQ. Trimming removed 4 bases at V and 7 bases at J, with 14 bases between.

The chain employs TRBV5-1 and TRBJ1-2; weak D call: TRBD1 (6 bases). The sequencing input was peripheral blood. This TCR was sampled from a human donor in a cohort sampled during active COVID-19. The CDR3 is CASSAFTRGGYTF. The CDR3 coding sequence is TGCGCCAGCAGCGCCTTCACCAGGGGTGGCTACACCTTC.